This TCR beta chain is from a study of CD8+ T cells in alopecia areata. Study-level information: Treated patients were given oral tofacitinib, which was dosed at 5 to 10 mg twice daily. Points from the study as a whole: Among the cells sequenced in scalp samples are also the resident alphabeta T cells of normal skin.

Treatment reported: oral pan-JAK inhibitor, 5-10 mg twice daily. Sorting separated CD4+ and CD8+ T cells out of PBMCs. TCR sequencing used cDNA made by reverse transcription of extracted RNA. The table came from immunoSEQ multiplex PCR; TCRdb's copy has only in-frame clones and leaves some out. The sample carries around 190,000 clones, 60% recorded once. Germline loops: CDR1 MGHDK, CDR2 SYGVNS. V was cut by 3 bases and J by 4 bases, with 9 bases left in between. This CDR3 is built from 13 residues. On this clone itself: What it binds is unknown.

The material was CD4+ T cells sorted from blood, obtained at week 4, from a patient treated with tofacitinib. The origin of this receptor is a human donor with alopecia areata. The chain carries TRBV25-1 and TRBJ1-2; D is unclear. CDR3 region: CASSDGGGYGYTF. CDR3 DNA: TGTGCCAGCAGTGACGGAGGAGGCTATGGCTACACCTTC.